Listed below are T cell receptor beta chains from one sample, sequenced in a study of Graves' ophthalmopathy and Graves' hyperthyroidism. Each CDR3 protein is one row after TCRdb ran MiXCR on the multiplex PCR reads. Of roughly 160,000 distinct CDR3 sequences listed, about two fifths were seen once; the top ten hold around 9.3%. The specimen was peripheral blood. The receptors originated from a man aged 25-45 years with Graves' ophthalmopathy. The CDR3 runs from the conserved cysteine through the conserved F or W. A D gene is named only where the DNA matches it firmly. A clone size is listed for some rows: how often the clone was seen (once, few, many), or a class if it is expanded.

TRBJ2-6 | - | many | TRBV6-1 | CASSEERLHSSGANVLTF | TGTGCCAGCAGTGAAGAAAGGTTGCACAGCTCTGGGGCCAACGTCCTGACTTTC
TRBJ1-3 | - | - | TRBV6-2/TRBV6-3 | CASSYSTRDPSGNTIYF | TGTGCCAGCAGTTACTCGACGCGGGATCCCTCTGGAAACACCATATATTTT
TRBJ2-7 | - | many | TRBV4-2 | CASSQDAQYYEQYF | TGTGCCAGCAGCCAAGATGCTCAGTATTACGAGCAGTACTTC
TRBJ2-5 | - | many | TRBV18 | CASSPTGETQYF | TGTGCCAGCTCACCGACCGGGGAGACCCAGTACTTC
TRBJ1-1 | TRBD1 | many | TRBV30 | CAWGPLLQGATKAFF | TGTGCCTGGGGGCCCCTGTTACAGGGGGCCACTAAAGCTTTCTTT
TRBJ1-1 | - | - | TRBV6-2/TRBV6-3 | CASSLSISGRVVTEAFF | TGTGCCAGCAGTTTATCGATTTCAGGCAGGGTAGTCACTGAAGCTTTCTTT
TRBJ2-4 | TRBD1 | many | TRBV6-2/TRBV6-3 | CASSYRDRAENIQYF | TGTGCCAGCAGTTACAGGGACAGGGCGGAAAACATTCAGTACTTC
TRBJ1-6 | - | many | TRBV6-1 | CASTRTTYNSPLHF | TGTGCCAGCACCCGGACAACTTATAATTCACCCCTCCACTTT
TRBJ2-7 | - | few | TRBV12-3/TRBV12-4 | CASSLGSDLHPSEQYF | TGTGCCAGCAGTTTGGGATCTGACCTCCACCCTAGTGAGCAGTACTTC
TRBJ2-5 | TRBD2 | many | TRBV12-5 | CASGLGYLSSGSGGETQYF | TGTGCTAGTGGTTTGGGTTACCTATCTAGCGGGAGTGGCGGAGAGACCCAGTACTTC
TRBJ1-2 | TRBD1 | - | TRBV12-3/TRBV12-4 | CASSLEGAEGYTF | TGTGCCAGCAGTTTGGAGGGGGCAGAAGGCTACACCTTC
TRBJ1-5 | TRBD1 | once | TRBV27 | CASSSTGGPNQPQHF | TGTGCCAGCAGTTCGACAGGGGGTCCCAATCAGCCCCAGCATTTT
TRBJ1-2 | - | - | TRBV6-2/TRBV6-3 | CASSSQGIGYTF | TGTGCCAGCAGTTCACAGGGAATTGGCTACACCTTC
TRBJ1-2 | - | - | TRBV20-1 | CSARQLTRRQRTNYGYTF | TGCAGTGCTAGACAATTGACCCGACGACAGCGAACTAACTATGGCTACACCTTC
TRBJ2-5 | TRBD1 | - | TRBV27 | CASSLWGQGAILEEETQYF | TGTGCCAGCAGTTTATGGGGACAGGGGGCGATTTTGGAGGAAGAGACCCAGTACTTC
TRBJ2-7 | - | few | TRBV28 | CASRPQGKMLEQYF | TGTGCCAGCAGACCCCAGGGGAAAATGCTCGAGCAGTACTTC
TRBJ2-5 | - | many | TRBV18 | CASSPWPEPETQYF | TGTGCCAGCTCACCGTGGCCAGAGCCGGAGACCCAGTACTTC
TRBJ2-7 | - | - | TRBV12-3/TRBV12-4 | CASSPTVGIYYEQYF | TGTGCCAGCAGCCCCACGGTGGGCATTTACTACGAGCAGTACTTC
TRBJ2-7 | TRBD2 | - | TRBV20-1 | CSGGAGVMYEQYF | TGCAGTGGGGGAGCGGGAGTGATGTACGAGCAGTACTTC
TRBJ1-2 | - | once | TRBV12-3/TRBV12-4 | CASRLQQGVPYGYTF | TGTGCCAGCAGGTTACAACAGGGTGTCCCTTATGGCTACACCTTC
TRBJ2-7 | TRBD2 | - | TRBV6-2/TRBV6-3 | CASRLAGVVEQYF | TGTGCCAGCAGACTAGCGGGAGTGGTCGAGCAGTACTTC
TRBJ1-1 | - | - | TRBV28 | CASSLYSLGGGTNTEAFF | TGTGCCAGCAGTTTATACTCACTTGGGGGTGGAACGAACACTGAAGCTTTCTTT
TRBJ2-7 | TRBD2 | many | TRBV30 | CAWSVELAGSFEQYF | TGTGCCTGGAGTGTAGAACTAGCGGGTTCGTTCGAGCAGTACTTC
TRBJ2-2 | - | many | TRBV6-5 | CASSYRELFF | TGTGCCAGCAGTTACAGGGAGCTGTTTTTT
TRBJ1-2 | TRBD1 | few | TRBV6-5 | CASSYQTGGEGYGYTF | TGTGCCAGCAGTTACCAGACAGGGGGTGAGGGCTATGGCTACACCTTC
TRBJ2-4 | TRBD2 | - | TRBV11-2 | CASSSAPGAGDIQYF | TGCGCCAGCAGCTCTGCCCCTGGGGCGGGGGACATTCAGTACTTC
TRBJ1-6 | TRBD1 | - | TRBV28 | CASITTGARYSPLHF | TGTGCCAGCATTACGACAGGGGCCCGATATTCACCCCTCCACTTT
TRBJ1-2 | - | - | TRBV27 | CASSPDRTGGYTF | TGTGCCAGCAGTCCCGACAGGACGGGAGGCTACACCTTC
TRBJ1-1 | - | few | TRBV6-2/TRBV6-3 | CASSLAAKGTMNTEAFF | TGTGCCAGCAGTCTCGCCGCCAAGGGGACCATGAACACTGAAGCTTTCTTT
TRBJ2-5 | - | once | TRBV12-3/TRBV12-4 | CASSWPNQETQYF | TGTGCCAGCAGTTGGCCTAACCAAGAGACCCAGTACTTC
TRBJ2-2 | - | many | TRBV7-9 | CASSFSGGELFF | TGTGCCAGCAGCTTTAGCGGCGGGGAGCTGTTTTTT
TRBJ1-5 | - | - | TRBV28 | CASSLGRGFGNQPQHF | TGTGCCAGCAGTTTAGGGAGGGGGTTTGGCAATCAGCCCCAGCATTTT
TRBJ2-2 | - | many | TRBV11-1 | CASSLYGALSGELFF | TGTGCCAGCAGCTTGTACGGCGCTTTATCCGGGGAGCTGTTTTTT
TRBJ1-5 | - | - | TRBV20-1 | CSVLGRDSNQPQHF | TGCAGTGTCCTTGGGAGGGATAGCAATCAGCCCCAGCATTTT
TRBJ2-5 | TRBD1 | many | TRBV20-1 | CSLRAQGVRQETQYF | TGCAGTCTCCGGGCACAGGGGGTTCGGCAAGAGACCCAGTACTTC
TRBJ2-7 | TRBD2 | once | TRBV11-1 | CASSGTSGRAAYEQYF | TGTGCCAGCAGCGGGACTAGCGGGAGGGCCGCCTACGAGCAGTACTTC
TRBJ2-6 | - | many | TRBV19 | CASRVFGGAGANVLTF | TGTGCCAGTAGAGTATTCGGAGGGGCTGGGGCCAACGTCCTGACTTTC
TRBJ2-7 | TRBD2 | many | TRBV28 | CASSPPLRGSTYEQYF | TGTGCCAGCAGTCCTCCTTTACGCGGGAGTACTTACGAGCAGTACTTC
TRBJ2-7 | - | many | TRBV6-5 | CASSADLLSPYF | TGTGCCAGCAGCGCGGATCTACTCTCGCCGTACTTC
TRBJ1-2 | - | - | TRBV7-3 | CASSLNAGYGYTF | TGTGCCAGCAGCTTAAACGCCGGCTATGGCTACACCTTC
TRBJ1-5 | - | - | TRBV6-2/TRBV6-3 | CASSPRSSSNQPQHF | TGTGCCAGCAGTCCGCGGAGTAGTAGCAATCAGCCCCAGCATTTT